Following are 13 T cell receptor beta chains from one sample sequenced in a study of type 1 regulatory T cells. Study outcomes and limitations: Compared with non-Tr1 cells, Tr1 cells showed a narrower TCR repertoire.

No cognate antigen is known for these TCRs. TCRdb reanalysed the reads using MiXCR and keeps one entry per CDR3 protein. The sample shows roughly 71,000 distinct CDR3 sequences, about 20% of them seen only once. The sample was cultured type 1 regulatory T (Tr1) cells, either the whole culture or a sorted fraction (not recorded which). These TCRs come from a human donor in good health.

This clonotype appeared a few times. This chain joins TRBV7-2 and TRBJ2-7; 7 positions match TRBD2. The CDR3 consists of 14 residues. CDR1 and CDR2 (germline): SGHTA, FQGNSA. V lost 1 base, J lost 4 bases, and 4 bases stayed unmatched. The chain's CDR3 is CASSLGGSKYEQYF. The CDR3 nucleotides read TGTGCCAGCAGCTTAGGCGGGAGTAAGTACGAGCAGTACTTC.

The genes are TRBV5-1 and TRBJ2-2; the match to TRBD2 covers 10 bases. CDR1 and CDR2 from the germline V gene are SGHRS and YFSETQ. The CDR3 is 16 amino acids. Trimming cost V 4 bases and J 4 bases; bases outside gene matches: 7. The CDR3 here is CASSPLAGETTGELFF. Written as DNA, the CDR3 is TGCGCCAGCAGCCCTCTAGCGGGGGAGACCACCGGGGAGCTGTTTTTT.

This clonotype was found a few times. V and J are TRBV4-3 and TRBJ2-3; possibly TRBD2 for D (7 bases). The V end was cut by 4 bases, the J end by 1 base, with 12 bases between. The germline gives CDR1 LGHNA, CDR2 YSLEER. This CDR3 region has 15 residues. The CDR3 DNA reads TGCGCCAGCAGCCGGGAGGGGGATGGCACAGATACGCAGTATTTT. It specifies CASSREGDGTDTQYF.

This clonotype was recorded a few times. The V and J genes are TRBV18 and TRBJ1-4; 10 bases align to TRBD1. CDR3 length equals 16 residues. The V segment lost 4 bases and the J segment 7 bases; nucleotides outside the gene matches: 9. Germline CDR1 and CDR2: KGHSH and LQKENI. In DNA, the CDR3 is TGTGCCAGCTCACTATATTCGGACAGGGGGAGTGAAAAACTGTTTTTT. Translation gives CASSLYSDRGSEKLFF. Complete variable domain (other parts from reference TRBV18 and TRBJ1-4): NAGVMQNPRHLVRRRGQEARLRCSPMKGHSHVYWYRQLPEEGLKFMVYLQKENIIDESGMPKERFSAEFPKEGPSILRIQQVVRGDSAAYFCASSLYSDRGSEKLFFGSGTQLSVL.

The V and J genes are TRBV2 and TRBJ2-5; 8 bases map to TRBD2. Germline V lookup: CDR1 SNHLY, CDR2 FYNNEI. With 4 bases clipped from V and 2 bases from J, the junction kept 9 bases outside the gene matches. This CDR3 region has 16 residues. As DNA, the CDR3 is TGTGCCAGCAGTGGGTGGGCTAGCGGGTTTCAAGAGACCCAGTACTTC. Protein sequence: CASSGWASGFQETQYF.

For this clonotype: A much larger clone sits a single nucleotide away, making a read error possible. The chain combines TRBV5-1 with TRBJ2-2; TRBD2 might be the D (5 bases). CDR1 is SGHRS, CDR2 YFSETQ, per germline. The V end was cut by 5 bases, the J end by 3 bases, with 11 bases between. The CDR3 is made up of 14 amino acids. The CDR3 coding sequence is TGCGCCAGCAGGCGACGGGGATACACCGGGGAGCTGTTTTTT. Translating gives CASRRRGYTGELFF.

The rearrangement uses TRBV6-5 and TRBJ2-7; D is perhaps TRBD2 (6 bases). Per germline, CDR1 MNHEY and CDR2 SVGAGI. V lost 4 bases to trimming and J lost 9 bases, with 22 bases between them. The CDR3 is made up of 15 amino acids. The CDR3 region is CASSSTWTIGVGQYF. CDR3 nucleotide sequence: TGTGCCAGCAGTTCAACCTGGACTATCGGCGTAGGGCAGTACTTC.

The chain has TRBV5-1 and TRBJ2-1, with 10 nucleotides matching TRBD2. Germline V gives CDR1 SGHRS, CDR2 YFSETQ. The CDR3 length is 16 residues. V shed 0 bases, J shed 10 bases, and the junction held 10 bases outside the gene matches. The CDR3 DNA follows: TGCGCCAGCAGCTTGGGGCCCCTAGCGGGAGTTGGGGAGCAGTTCTTC. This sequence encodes CASSLGPLAGVGEQFF.

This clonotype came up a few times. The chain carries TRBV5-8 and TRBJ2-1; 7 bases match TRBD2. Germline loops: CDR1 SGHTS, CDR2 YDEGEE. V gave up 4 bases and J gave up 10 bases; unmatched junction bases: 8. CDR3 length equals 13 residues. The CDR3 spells CASSRIRRGEQFF. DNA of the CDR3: TGTGCCAGCAGCCGGATACGGCGGGGGGAGCAGTTCTTC. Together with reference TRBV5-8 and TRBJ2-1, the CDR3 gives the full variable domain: EAGVTQSPTHLIKTRGQQATLRCSPISGHTSVYWYQQALGLGLQFLLWYDEGEERNRGNFPPRFSGRQFPNYSSELNVNALELEDSALYLCASSRIRRGEQFFGPGTRLTVL.

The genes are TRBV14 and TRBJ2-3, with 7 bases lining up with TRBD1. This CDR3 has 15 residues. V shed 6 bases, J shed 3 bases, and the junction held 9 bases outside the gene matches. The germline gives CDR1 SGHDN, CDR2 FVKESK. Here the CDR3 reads CASSTTGVRTDTQYF. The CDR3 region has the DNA TGTGCCAGCAGTACTACAGGGGTTCGTACAGATACGCAGTATTTT.

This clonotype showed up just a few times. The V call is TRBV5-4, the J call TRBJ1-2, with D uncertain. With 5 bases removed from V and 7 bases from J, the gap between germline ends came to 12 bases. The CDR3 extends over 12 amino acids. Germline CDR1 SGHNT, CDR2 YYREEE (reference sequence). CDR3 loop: CASSAAPGGYTF. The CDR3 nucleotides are TGTGCCAGCAGTGCAGCCCCGGGTGGCTACACCTTC.

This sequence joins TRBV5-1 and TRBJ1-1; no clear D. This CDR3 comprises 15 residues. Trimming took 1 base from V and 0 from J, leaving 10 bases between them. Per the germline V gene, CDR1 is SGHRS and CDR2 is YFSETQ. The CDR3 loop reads CASSLNSHMNTEAFF. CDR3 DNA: TGCGCCAGCAGCTTGAATTCCCACATGAACACTGAAGCTTTCTTT.

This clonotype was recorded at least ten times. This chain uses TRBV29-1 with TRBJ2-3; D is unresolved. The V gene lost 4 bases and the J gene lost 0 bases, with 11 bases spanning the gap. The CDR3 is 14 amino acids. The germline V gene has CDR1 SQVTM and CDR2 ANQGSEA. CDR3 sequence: CSVVVSRSTDTQYF. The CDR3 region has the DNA TGCAGCGTTGTAGTTTCCAGGAGCACAGATACGCAGTATTTT.